The T cell receptor beta chain described here comes from a study of Graves' ophthalmopathy and Graves' hyperthyroidism. People with hyperthyroidism were aged 18 to 65 and newly diagnosed, under 2 months' duration. Orbital computed tomography, thyroid ultrasound, TRAb, serum thyroxine and clinical symptoms formed the basis of diagnosis. The CDR3 contains 9 residues. Germline assignment: CDR1 ENHRY and CDR2 SYGVKD. The study amplified TCR beta CDR3 regions using RNA transcripts. HTBI primers were used in a first-round RT-PCR, which preceded a second-round multiplex PCR. TCRdb analysed the multiplex PCR reads with MiXCR anew, one entry per CDR3 protein. The table has some 350,000 distinct CDR3 sequences, about 18% seen once; the top ten hold roughly 2.4%. Whole-study findings and limits: Detection in blood was also observed for most expanded thyroid clonotypes above 0.001 frequency.

This clonotype has a count of ten or more. The antigen remains unidentified. At one of its ends the junction is not consistent with the germline gene, which may arise from a read error. V and J are TRBV10-3 and TRBJ2-7; D perhaps matches TRBD2 (5 bases). Input material: peripheral blood. This receptor was identified in an adult woman with stable Graves' hyperthyroidism. The CDR3 region has the DNA TGCGCCGCGGGCTACGAGCAGTACTTC. It specifies CAAGYEQYF.